Presented here are 25 T cell receptor beta chains from one specimen sequenced in a study of shared clonotypes between healthy human individuals. Assay used: immunoSEQ multiplex PCR; TCRdb lists only in-frame clones, some missing. Of some 690,000 clones listed, about nine tenths are singletons. The sample comprised memory CD8+ T cells from PBMCs. This sample's subset: CD45RO+ cells pooled with CCR7-negative TemRA cells. These receptors were taken from a man aged 18 to 30 in good health. Some clones in this sample may be carry-over from other donors' samples.

Only one count was recorded for this clone. The chain joins TRBV23-1 to TRBJ1-1, with unresolved D. TRBV23-1 counts as an open reading frame of uncertain function. V shed 0 bases and J shed 1 base, with 9 bases lying between them. The CDR3 spans 15 residues. As DNA, the CDR3 is TGCGCCAGCAGTCAATCGTCCCGAAGGAACACTGAAGCTTTCTTT. Translated, it gives CASSQSSRRNTEAFF.

The chain combines TRBV27 with TRBJ2-5, with 10 bases fitting TRBD2. The CDR3 spans 16 residues. V lost 2 bases, J lost 2 bases, and 5 bases stayed unmatched. Germline loops: CDR1 MNHEY, CDR2 SMNVEV (reference sequence). CDR3 in amino acids: CASSLHLAGEQETQYF. In nucleotides, the CDR3 is TGTGCCAGCAGTTTACACCTAGCGGGAGAACAAGAGACCCAGTACTTC.

The chain employs TRBV10-3 and TRBJ2-3; TRBD1 aligns across 7 bases. The CDR3 is made up of 17 amino acids. J gave up 4 bases and V 0 bases, and 10 bases lay outside the gene matches. The germline V gene encodes CDR1 ENHRY and CDR2 SYGVKD. CDR3 residues: CAISESRATGDSDTQYF. DNA of the CDR3: TGTGCCATCAGTGAGTCGCGGGCCACAGGGGATTCAGATACGCAGTATTTT.

The J gene is TRBJ1-5, the V gene TRBV19; D remains ambiguous. Germline V gene data show CDR1 as LNHDA and CDR2 as SQIVND (reference sequence). This CDR3 is 12 amino acids long. Between the trimmed V and J ends, which lost 5 bases and 3 bases, there was a span of 5 bases. CDR3 region: CASSFDNQPQHF. The CDR3 nucleotides read TGTGCCAGTAGTTTCGACAATCAGCCCCAGCATTTT.

Only one count was recorded for this clone. The V and J genes are TRBV27 and TRBJ2-7; TRBD2 might be the D (5 bases). The V end was cut by 5 bases, the J end by 5 bases, with 16 bases between. The CDR3 covers 14 residues. Germline V CDR1 and CDR2: MNHEY, SMNVEV (reference sequence). CDR3 DNA sequence: TGTGCCAGCAGTACGTCCCCAGCGGTGCACGAGCAGTACTTC. Translation: CASSTSPAVHEQYF.

A single count supports this clone. The chain employs TRBV4-1 and TRBJ2-7; D possibly corresponds to TRBD1 (5 bases). CDR3 length equals 14 residues. The V gene's germline CDR1 is MGHRA and CDR2 YSYEKL. Trimming removed 3 bases at V and 6 bases at J, with 15 bases between. This CDR3 reads CASSHTRERSEQYF. The CDR3 coding sequence is TGCGCCAGCAGCCATACCAGGGAACGAAGCGAGCAGTACTTC.

The chain couples TRBV28 to TRBJ2-7; 7 nucleotides line up with TRBD2. CDR3 length: 13 amino acids. With 10 bases clipped from V and 7 bases from J, the junction kept 13 bases outside the gene matches. Germline V gene sequence: CDR1 MDHEN, CDR2 SYDVKM. In DNA form, the CDR3 reads TGTGCCACAGCCCCCACTTTGGGGGGGGAGCAGTACTTC. Residues: CATAPTLGGEQYF.

The rearrangement links TRBV27 to TRBJ1-1; weak D call: TRBD1 (5 bases). The V end lost 2 bases, the J end lost 4 bases, and 20 bases lay between the germline ends. The germline gives CDR1 MNHEY, CDR2 SMNVEV (reference sequence). The CDR3 spans 17 residues. The CDR3 bases are TGTGCCAGCAGTTTAGGCCCCGGGACCGCAGGGCCCACTGAAGCTTTCTTT. Translating gives CASSLGPGTAGPTEAFF.

The rearrangement links TRBV7-2 to TRBJ2-1, with 12 bases matching TRBD2. Germline V gives CDR1 SGHTA, CDR2 FQGNSA. There are 17 residues in the CDR3. The J segment lost 5 bases and the V segment lost 4 bases, leaving 9 bases of the junction unmatched. The CDR3, as DNA: TGTGCCAGCAGCTCCCTAGCGGGAGGGGCTCCTAACAATGAGCAGTTCTTC. Translating it yields CASSSLAGGAPNNEQFF.

The V and J genes are TRBV7-9 and TRBJ1-1, with D maybe TRBD1 (5 bases). The germline gives CDR1 SEHNR, CDR2 FQNEAQ (reference sequence). The CDR3 is made up of 12 amino acids. Trimming took off 5 bases at V and 8 bases at J, with 12 bases between the two ends. The DNA of the CDR3 is TGTGCCAGCAGCCCCTCCGGGGCCGAAGCTTTCTTT. Translation: CASSPSGAEAFF.

The chain links TRBV28 to TRBJ2-1; no reliable D call. This CDR3 spans 12 amino acids. The V gene lost 5 bases and the J gene lost 8 bases, with 10 bases spanning the gap. CDR1 is MDHEN and CDR2 is SYDVKM in the germline V gene. CDR3: CASSTNWDEQFF. The CDR3 coding sequence is TGTGCCAGCAGTACTAACTGGGATGAGCAGTTCTTC.

The V and J genes are TRBV4-1 and TRBJ1-5; no clear D gene. The CDR3 is made up of 14 amino acids. V gave up 1 base and J gave up 1 base, with 5 bases separating them. Germline V gene lookup returns CDR1 MGHRA and CDR2 YSYEKL. The CDR3: CASSQGSSNQPQHF. The CDR3 DNA reads as TGCGCCAGCAGCCAAGGGTCCAGCAATCAGCCCCAGCATTTT.

This chain connects TRBV9 to TRBJ1-6, with D possibly TRBD1 on 5 matching bases. This CDR3 comprises 12 residues. Germline V gives CDR1 SGDLS, CDR2 YYNGEE. V lost 4 bases to trimming and J lost 15 bases, with 14 bases between them. The CDR3 loop is CASSNSGGDLHF. The CDR3 DNA is TGTGCCAGCAGCAATTCGGGGGGGGACCTCCACTTT.

Written as DNA, the CDR3 is TGTGCCAGCAGCCAAACTAGCAAATCGAACACCGGGGAGCTGTTTTTT. This codes for CASSQTSKSNTGELFF. The chain is built from TRBV7-3 and TRBJ2-2; possibly TRBD2 for D (6 bases). Trimming shortened V by 5 bases and J by 0 bases, and 13 bases separated the two germline ends. The CDR3 loop spans 16 amino acids. CDR1 SGHTA and CDR2 FQGTGA come from the germline V gene.

This sequence joins TRBV27 and TRBJ2-1, with 12 nucleotides matching TRBD2. Losses at the gene ends were 7 bases for V and 4 bases for J; bases not matched to a gene: 5. Germline CDR1 MNHEY, CDR2 SMNVEV (reference sequence). The CDR3 is 15 amino acids. CDR3 nucleotide sequence: TGTGCCAGCACCATGGGGACTAGCGGGTACAATGAGCAGTTCTTC. It codes for CASTMGTSGYNEQFF.

The V call is TRBV28, the J call TRBJ2-3, with 8 bases matching TRBD2. The CDR3 has 17 amino acids. V lost 2 bases, J lost 9 bases, and 16 bases stayed unmatched. The germline V gene encodes CDR1 MDHEN and CDR2 SYDVKM. The CDR3 protein is CASSLQRESPLRETQYF. The CDR3 DNA reads TGTGCCAGCAGTTTACAGCGGGAGTCCCCCCTGCGGGAGACGCAGTATTTT.

This chain connects TRBV7-8 to TRBJ2-7; 7 bases agree with TRBD2. Trimming at V came to 3 bases and at J to 7 bases, leaving 18 bases not matched to a gene. The germline V gene has CDR1 SGHVS and CDR2 FQNEAQ. The CDR3 consists of 17 residues. CDR3: CASSLSWSGNAAREQYF. CDR3 nucleotides: TGTGCCAGCAGCTTGAGTTGGAGCGGGAACGCGGCTCGGGAGCAGTACTTC.

The chain has TRBV6-5 and TRBJ2-7; unclear D gene. Germline V lookup: CDR1 MNHEY, CDR2 SVGAGI. This CDR3 comprises 13 residues. The V gene lost 8 bases and the J gene lost 2 bases, with 13 bases spanning the gap. CDR3 amino acids: CASRWTSPYEQYF. CDR3 in DNA: TGTGCCAGCCGCTGGACCTCCCCCTACGAGCAGTACTTC.

This chain connects TRBV7-9 to TRBJ2-2; D call uncertain. The CDR3 has 15 amino acids. CDR1 is SEHNR and CDR2 is FQNEAQ in the germline V gene (reference sequence). V was trimmed by 6 bases and J by 4 bases, leaving 15 bases between them. The CDR3 sequence is CASRHPGSPTGELFF. The CDR3 DNA reads as TGTGCCAGCAGACACCCGGGCAGTCCCACCGGGGAGCTGTTTTTT.

The chain links TRBV7-9 to TRBJ1-4, with D unclear. This CDR3 has 13 amino acids. Germline V gene lookup returns CDR1 SEHNR and CDR2 FQNEAQ (reference sequence). Trimming pared 3 bases from V and 7 bases from J, leaving 9 bases between. As DNA, the CDR3 is TGTGCCAGCAGCTTCGACGGAACTGAAAAACTGTTTTTT. This encodes CASSFDGTEKLFF.

The chain employs TRBV4-1 and TRBJ2-3; D gene uncertain. This CDR3 has 16 residues. Trimming left V 3 bases short and J 2 bases short, with 15 bases between. Germline V gives CDR1 MGHRA, CDR2 YSYEKL. CDR3 sequence: CASSQTRVRATDTQYF. CDR3 in DNA: TGCGCCAGCAGCCAGACAAGAGTAAGAGCCACAGATACGCAGTATTTT.

The rearrangement links TRBV29-1 to TRBJ2-2; tentatively, D is TRBD1 or TRBD2 (6 bases each). V was trimmed by 6 bases and J by 7 bases, leaving 12 bases between them. Germline lookup yields CDR1 SQVTM and CDR2 ANQGSEA. The CDR3 totals 12 residues. In DNA, the CDR3 is TGCAGCGTCCGGGGGCAGGGCGGGGAGCTGTTTTTT. It specifies CSVRGQGGELFF.

V gene TRBV7-6 combines with J gene TRBJ2-2; D remains unclear. V was trimmed by 0 bases and J by 8 bases, leaving 19 bases between them. Germline V gene sequence: CDR1 SGHVS, CDR2 FNYEAQ. This CDR3 contains 17 residues. The CDR3 coding sequence is TGTGCCAGCAGCTTAGCCCCATTTAGGAACCCGACGGGGGAGCTGTTTTTT. Translated: CASSLAPFRNPTGELFF.

The chain uses TRBV5-8 and TRBJ1-5, with D unresolved. V was shortened by 2 bases and J by 14 bases, with 8 bases between the two germline ends. Germline CDR1 and CDR2: SGHTS and YDEGEE. This CDR3 has 10 amino acids. CDR3 region: CASSFFPEHF. CDR3 bases: TGTGCCAGCAGCTTTTTTCCAGAGCATTTT.

This clone was seen a single time. V and J are TRBV4-3 and TRBJ2-1; D not certain. The CDR3 sequence is 15 residues long. Germline V gene data show CDR1 as LGHNA and CDR2 as YSLEER. Trimming removed 3 bases at V and 0 bases at J, with 9 bases between. CDR3 in amino acids: CASSQPHSSYNEQFF. The DNA of the CDR3 is TGCGCCAGCAGCCAGCCTCATAGCTCCTACAATGAGCAGTTCTTC.